This is a list of T cell receptor beta chains from one sample in a study of T cell changes during pregnancy in multiple sclerosis. Generated by immunoSEQ multiplex PCR, the TCRdb table keeps only in-frame clones and is missing some. The sample consists of about 16,000 clones, almost 96% of them appearing once. The material sequenced was peripheral blood, taken in the third trimester of pregnancy. The receptor set was obtained from a female donor with multiple sclerosis, enrolled in a pregnancy study. CDR3s include the opening cysteine and the closing phenylalanine or tryptophan.

V gene	J gene	CDR3 protein
TRBV27	TRBJ2-7	CASSPSSGETSDYEQYF
TRBV19	TRBJ2-2	CASSMLLNTGELFF
TRBV11-3	TRBJ2-2	CASSLGQGYTGELFF
TRBV2	TRBJ1-5	CASSIRTGRGQPQHF
TRBV30	TRBJ1-1	CAWEEMETEAFF
TRBV5-5	TRBJ2-6	CASSTGLAGKFGANVLTF
TRBV9	TRBJ2-7	CASSVSPVAYEQYF
TRBV15	TRBJ2-5	CATSRDYQDSLTGTQYF
TRBV27	TRBJ2-7	CASSSRQGGIYEQYF
TRBV4-2	TRBJ2-5	CASSLGLAGAYQETQYF
TRBV9	TRBJ1-1	CASSVGWRTEAFF
TRBV7-8	TRBJ2-3	CASSLNPSVGDTQYF
TRBV27	TRBJ2-7	CASSYDRLGYEQYF
TRBV6-5	TRBJ2-2	CASSRLLAGPGELFF
TRBV11-2	TRBJ2-1	CASSPFIRTASYNEQFF
TRBV5-5	TRBJ2-5	CASSLYRTGGGETQYF
TRBV29-1	TRBJ2-3	CSVEISGVHTDTQYF
TRBV7-9	TRBJ1-5	CASSLEGSGQPQHF
TRBV19	TRBJ1-5	CASSIEAESNQPQHF
TRBV27	TRBJ1-2	CASSFGTGYGYTF
TRBV4-1	TRBJ1-6	CASSQEEGWSNSPLHF
TRBV2	TRBJ2-5	CASSDKRASGSRWETQYF
TRBV5-1	TRBJ1-6	CASSNYVLGPSSYNSPLHF
TRBV19	TRBJ2-1	CATRTSGIANNEQFF
TRBV5-1	TRBJ1-2	CASSHDRTGWTYGYTF
TRBV9	TRBJ1-1	CASSGVPSLNTEAFF
TRBV29-1	TRBJ2-7	CSVGGTGRYEQYF
TRBV6-1	TRBJ2-7	CASNPGNIEQYF
TRBV28	TRBJ2-4	CASSPGLAGAGNIQYF
TRBV11-2	TRBJ2-5	CASSRQRFQETQYF
TRBV5-1	TRBJ1-5	CASSFGENQPQHF
TRBV6-1	TRBJ1-6	CASRPTGLMHSPLHF
TRBV6-1	TRBJ2-7	CASSVKQGVNEQYF
TRBV2	TRBJ2-3	CASVLPAAGARTDTQYF
TRBV4-3	TRBJ1-1	CASSQSGGTEAFF
TRBV27	TRBJ2-7	CASRQGERANSYEQYF
TRBV10-1	TRBJ1-2	CASSAVTLNGLCGYTF
TRBV11-2	TRBJ1-1	CASSLVQGNTEAFF